This T cell receptor (beta chain) derives from a study of blood T cell repertoires in COVID-19. Study-wide background: Sites in the United States, Italy and Spain provided acute and convalescent COVID-19 samples. Sample material is recorded as cDNA or gDNA derived from T cells, B-cell-depleted T cells, or PBMCs.

Trimming took off 2 bases at V and 9 bases at J, with 13 bases between the two ends. This CDR3 is 13 amino acids long. CDR1 is SNHLY and CDR2 is FYNNEI in the germline V gene. As originally analysed: Amplified reference gene primers provided the basis for estimating nucleated cell counts. Profiling relied on immunoSEQ multiplex PCR, and the TCRdb table lists in-frame clones only, not all of them. D and trimming were read from the DNA, whereas the V and J calls and clone size are those reported in that table. Here the sample spans 300,000 to 350,000 clones, 75% to 90% being singletons. The receptor was derived from a man younger than 30 with active or convalescent COVID-19. Material: peripheral blood. This chain uses TRBV2 with TRBJ1-2; the D is unclear. CDR3 sequence reads: CASSESWAGSYTF. In DNA form, the CDR3 reads TGTGCCAGCAGTGAATCTTGGGCTGGTAGCTACACCTTC.